The 24 T cell receptor beta chains presented below share a single source sample, sequenced in a study of identical twins. TCRdb analysed the 5' RACE reads with MiXCR anew, one entry per CDR3 protein. The sample consists of some 560,000 distinct CDR3 sequences, 9.6% of them appearing once. These data also featured in a second study, about yellow fever vaccine responses in identical twins.

The sample taken for sequencing was PBMCs. The source is a woman between 18 and 29 years old in good health.

The V call is TRBV2, the J call TRBJ2-3; weak D call: TRBD2 (5 bases). The germline gives CDR1 SNHLY, CDR2 FYNNEI. The V end lost 7 bases, the J end lost 3 bases, and 14 bases lay between the germline ends. The CDR3 has 14 residues. CDR3 in DNA: TGTGCCAGCATCTCTTCAACGGGGACAGATACGCAGTATTTT. Translation: CASISSTGTDTQYF. The complete variable domain, with remaining parts taken from reference TRBV2 and TRBJ2-3, reads EPEVTQTPSHQVTQMGQEVILRCVPISNHLYFYWYRQILGQKVEFLVSFYNNEISEKSEIFDDQFSVERPDGSNFTLKIRSTKLEDSAMYFCASISSTGTDTQYFGPGTRLTVL.

There are many counts of this clonotype. The chain is built from TRBV12-3 or TRBV12-4 and TRBJ2-1; 9 nucleotides match TRBD1. The length of the CDR3 is 15 residues. V was pared by 5 bases and J by 9 bases, with 11 bases of the junction left unmatched. This CDR3 reads CASSRMDRGVSEQFF. CDR3 bases: TGTGCCAGCAGTCGTATGGACAGGGGAGTTAGTGAGCAGTTCTTC.

This clonotype was found many times. The chain combines TRBV29-1 with TRBJ1-6; D possibly corresponds to TRBD1 (5 bases). The V and J ends lost 6 bases and 9 bases respectively, with 15 bases between them. CDR1 is SQVTM and CDR2 is ANQGSEA in the germline V gene. The CDR3 has 13 residues. CDR3 DNA: TGCAGCGTGCTGACGGGGACGGGTTCACCCCTCCACTTT. Its protein product is CSVLTGTGSPLHF.

Points on this clonotype: A read error may explain this, as a much larger clone is one base away. No conserved phenylalanine or tryptophan ends this CDR3, so it is likely a read error. DNA of the CDR3: TGCAGTGCTGGGGGGGGCGCAGGGAACTACGAGCAGTACATC. Amino acid sequence: CSAGGGAGNYEQYI. The V call is TRBV20-1, the J call TRBJ2-7; D is possibly TRBD2 (7 bases). The germline gives CDR1 DFQATT, CDR2 SNEGSKA (reference sequence). This CDR3 spans 14 amino acids. Between the trimmed V and J ends, which lost 5 bases and 3 bases, there was a span of 17 bases.

This clonotype appeared a few times. The chain carries TRBV12-3 or TRBV12-4 and TRBJ2-3; D is possibly TRBD1 (6 bases). V lost 5 bases, J lost 0 bases, and 18 bases lay in between. This CDR3 region has 17 residues. CDR3 sequence (DNA): TGTGCCAGCAGTCCTCGACAGGCCGACACTAGCACAGATACGCAGTATTTT. Protein: CASSPRQADTSTDTQYF.

This clonotype was seen a few times. The rearrangement links TRBV12-3 or TRBV12-4 to TRBJ2-3; D gene unclear. Trimming took 6 bases from V and 4 from J, leaving 11 bases between them. CDR3 length: 13 amino acids. CDR3 loop: CASRTLGSDTQYF. The DNA for the CDR3 is TGTGCCAGCAGAACGCTAGGTTCAGATACGCAGTATTTT.

This clonotype was seen many times. The V gene is TRBV11-2, the J gene TRBJ2-2; TRBD2 aligns across 8 bases. Germline V gene lookup returns CDR1 SGHAT and CDR2 FQNNGV. This CDR3 comprises 18 residues. J gave up 5 bases and V 1 base, and 12 bases lay outside the gene matches. The CDR3 DNA reads TGTGCCAGCAGCTTAGTTATCGGGGGGGCCTCCATGACCGGGGAGCTGTTTTTT. It translates to CASSLVIGGASMTGELFF.

This clonotype was observed a few times. The chain combines TRBV18 with TRBJ1-1; TRBD1 is a possible D gene (6 bases). The CDR3 loop spans 15 amino acids. The germline V gene has CDR1 KGHSH and CDR2 LQKENI. The V end lost 4 bases, the J end lost 0 bases, and 12 bases lay between the germline ends. CDR3 DNA sequence: TGTGCCAGCTCACGGGAGGGACACCTGAACACTGAAGCTTTCTTT. Its translation: CASSREGHLNTEAFF.

Points on this clonotype: A junction end diverges from the germline sequence, so it may reflect a read error. This chain uses TRBV12-3 or TRBV12-4 with TRBJ2-5; 13 bases map to TRBD2. This CDR3 contains 18 residues. This CDR3 is CTSSSSAPGLAGKETQYF. CDR3 nucleotides: TGTACCAGCAGTTCCTCCGCCCCGGGACTAGCGGGAAAAGAGACCCAGTACTTC.

This clonotype was recorded many times. The rearrangement uses TRBV28 and TRBJ1-2; maybe TRBD1 (5 bases). This CDR3 region has 14 residues. The V end was cut by 7 bases, the J end by 4 bases, with 16 bases between. The V gene's germline CDR1 is MDHEN and CDR2 SYDVKM. As DNA, the CDR3 is TGTGCCAGCACCCCCGGGACGGAGACCTATGGCTACACCTTC. This codes for CASTPGTETYGYTF.

The chain is built from TRBV20-1 and TRBJ2-5; D gene ambiguous. The CDR3 loop spans 12 amino acids. Trimming shortened V by 4 bases and J by 5 bases, and 11 bases separated the two germline ends. Germline CDR1 reads DFQATT; CDR2 reads SNEGSKA (reference sequence). The CDR3: CSATISGETQYF. CDR3 coding DNA: TGCAGTGCTACTATTTCCGGGGAGACCCAGTACTTC.

In this sample, this clonotype turned up a few times. This chain uses TRBV20-1 with TRBJ2-3; no clear D gene. This CDR3 contains 12 residues. V lost 5 bases and J 5 bases, leaving 11 bases between the germline ends. Germline loops: CDR1 DFQATT, CDR2 SNEGSKA (reference sequence). CDR3 in amino acids: CSAPLLGDTQYF. In nucleotides, the CDR3 is TGCAGTGCTCCCCTCTTGGGAGATACGCAGTATTTT.

This clonotype was observed at least ten times. This chain uses TRBV29-1 with TRBJ2-1; 11 positions match TRBD2. This CDR3 has 15 residues. Looked up from germline, CDR1 is SQVTM and CDR2 is ANQGSEA. V trimming: 6 bases; J trimming: 8 bases; junction bases outside the gene matches: 12. CDR3 DNA: TGCAGCGTGAACTTACTAGCGGGAGTTTTCGATGAGCAGTTCTTC. This sequence encodes CSVNLLAGVFDEQFF.

In this sample, this clonotype turned up many times. The chain has TRBV20-1 and TRBJ2-7, with 9 bases lining up with TRBD2. The CDR3 spans 16 residues. The junction had 10 bases not matched to a gene; V was cut back by 1 base and J by 3 bases. Germline CDR1 reads DFQATT; CDR2 reads SNEGSKA (reference sequence). CDR3 loop: CSARGYLAGISYEQYF. The CDR3, as DNA: TGCAGTGCTAGAGGCTATCTAGCGGGAATTAGCTACGAGCAGTACTTC.

This clonotype was counted at least ten times. The chain couples TRBV11-2 to TRBJ2-3, with D perhaps TRBD2 (6 bases). The CDR3 extends over 17 amino acids. Germline values: CDR1 SGHAT, CDR2 FQNNGV. Trimming shortened V by 3 bases and J by 2 bases, and 18 bases separated the two germline ends. The CDR3 nucleotides are TGTGCCAGCAGCTTGGGGCCCCTAGCGTACGACACAGATACGCAGTATTTT. Translating gives CASSLGPLAYDTDTQYF.

This clonotype was recorded only once. This sequence joins TRBV7-9 and TRBJ2-1, with D possibly matching TRBD1 (6 bases). The CDR3 is made up of 13 amino acids. CDR1 is SEHNR and CDR2 is FQNEAQ in the germline V gene (reference sequence). Trimming cost V 8 bases and J 5 bases, with 13 bases left between them. In DNA form, the CDR3 reads TGTGCCAGCCGGGAACAGGGTGACAATGAGCAGTTCTTC. Residues: CASREQGDNEQFF. The variable domain in full, completed from reference TRBV7-9 and TRBJ2-1, reads DTGVSQNPRHKITKRGQNVTFRCDPISEHNRLYWYRQTLGQGPEFLTYFQNEAQLEKSRLLSDRFSAERPKGSFSTLEIQRTEQGDSAMYLCASREQGDNEQFFGPGTRLTVL.

Notes on this clonotype: A junction boundary mismatches the germline segment, possibly from a read error. CDR3 in amino acids: CASSYSPQVPYEQYF. CDR3 nucleotides: TGTGCCAGCAGCTACTCGCCACAGGTACCCTACGAGCAGTACTTC. The chain employs TRBV6-2 or TRBV6-3 and TRBJ2-7; D is possibly TRBD1 (5 bases). The CDR3 is 15 residues long. From germline, CDR1 is MNHEY and CDR2 SVGEGT.

At least ten counts were recorded for this clonotype. The V call is TRBV24-1, the J call TRBJ2-7; D perhaps matches TRBD2 (5 bases). Per the germline V gene, CDR1 is KGHDR and CDR2 is SFDVKD. Trimming removed 9 bases from V and 6 bases from J, with 11 bases in between. The CDR3 is 11 amino acids. The CDR3 DNA reads as TGTGCCACCGTCGGGGAAAGCGAGCAGTACTTC. Amino acid sequence: CATVGESEQYF.

This chain uses TRBV7-8 with TRBJ2-7; 7 bases agree with TRBD1. The CDR3 consists of 16 residues. V was clipped by 6 bases and J by 6 bases; unmatched bases: 17. Germline V gene lookup returns CDR1 SGHVS and CDR2 FQNEAQ. CDR3 in DNA: TGTGCCAGCAGAGATCCATTGGGCGACAGGGAGCCCGAGCAGTACTTC. It encodes CASRDPLGDREPEQYF.

There are a few counts of this clonotype. The V and J genes are TRBV7-3 and TRBJ2-6; 10 positions match TRBD1. After removal of 3 bases from V and 6 bases from J, the junction contained 5 bases not matched to a gene. CDR1 and CDR2 (germline): SGHTA, FQGTGA. CDR3 length equals 16 residues. This CDR3 reads CASSLGQGLEANVLTF. Written as DNA, the CDR3 is TGTGCCAGCAGCTTGGGACAGGGGTTGGAGGCCAACGTCCTGACTTTC.

This clonotype was observed many times. The V and J genes are TRBV12-3 or TRBV12-4 and TRBJ1-2; D may be TRBD1 (5 bases). The V end was cut by 5 bases, the J end by 2 bases, with 18 bases between. There are 16 residues in the CDR3. The CDR3, as DNA: TGTGCCAGCAGTCCCCGGGGCAGGGTAGACAACTATGGCTACACCTTC. This sequence encodes CASSPRGRVDNYGYTF.

This clonotype was found a few times. The chain employs TRBV11-3 and TRBJ2-1; a weak D match, TRBD2 (6 bases). The ends were cut back, 1 base at V and 7 bases at J, with 14 bases in the middle. This CDR3 is 15 amino acids long. Per the germline V gene, CDR1 is SGHNT and CDR2 is YENEEA. The CDR3 protein is CASSLVIGGLNEQFF. The CDR3 DNA sequence: TGTGCCAGCAGCTTAGTCATCGGGGGACTTAATGAGCAGTTCTTC.

This clonotype was seen a handful of times. This chain connects TRBV7-8 to TRBJ2-4; a weak D match, TRBD2 (6 bases). The CDR3 covers 16 residues. Trimming left V 3 bases short and J 0 bases short, with 12 bases between. CDR1 is SGHVS, CDR2 FQNEAQ, per germline. The CDR3 sequence: CASSLGRTLAKNIQYF. CDR3 DNA sequence: TGTGCCAGCAGCTTGGGGAGGACACTAGCCAAAAACATTCAGTACTTC.

Of note for this clonotype: A much larger clone differs by one base, so this may be a read error. The chain couples TRBV28 to TRBJ2-7; 16 bases line up with TRBD2. Germline V CDR1 and CDR2: MDHEN, SYDVKM. V lost 9 bases, J lost 1 base, and 9 bases stayed unmatched. The CDR3 extends over 17 amino acids. The CDR3 sequence: CASEAGTSGRVSYEQYF. The CDR3 coding sequence is TGTGCCAGTGAAGCCGGGACTAGCGGGAGGGTTTCCTACGAGCAGTACTTC.